The rows below give T cell receptor beta chains drawn from one sample of a study of breast tumors, draining lymph nodes, adjacent tissues. One entry per CDR3 protein, called by TCRdb with MiXCR from the multiplex PCR reads. The table has about 80,000 distinct CDR3 sequences, about 20% seen once. Sequencing was done on a sample of axillary lymph node tissue. These receptors all come from a female donor with breast cancer. Some clones in this sample may be carry-over from other donors' samples. Each CDR3 is given without its conserved first and last residue. The order of the fields is J gene, V gene, D gene, CDR3 protein. The D gene is left open where the match is weak.

>TRBJ2-1|TRBV20-1|TRBD2
SAPRAGASGEQF
>TRBJ2-7|TRBV5-1|TRBD2
ASSHMRGNYEQY
>TRBJ1-2|TRBV3-1|TRBD1
ASSRQGDYGYT
>TRBJ2-1|TRBV2|TRBD2
ASTNRKTSGRVNEQF
>TRBJ2-1|TRBV12-3/TRBV12-4|TRBD2
ASSGLAGVGINEQF
>TRBJ1-5|TRBV10-1|TRBD1
ASTRTGGSNQPQH
>TRBJ2-1|TRBV7-2|TRBD2
ASSPTGLAINEQF
>TRBJ2-1|TRBV20-1|-
SALRQNGQF
>TRBJ2-2|TRBV12-3/TRBV12-4|-
ASSLRAGELF
>TRBJ1-3|TRBV28|-
ASSFPLSGNTIY
>TRBJ2-2|TRBV7-9|TRBD1
ASSHQDRGRTGELF
>TRBJ1-2|TRBV28|-
ASQFGDRGYGYT
>TRBJ2-2|TRBV24-1|TRBD1
ATSATTGTGELF
>TRBJ2-1|TRBV19|TRBD2
ATLAADNEQF
>TRBJ1-4|TRBV20-1|-
SASVATNEKLF
>TRBJ2-5|TRBV7-9|-
ASSLAAGPQETQY
>TRBJ1-3|TRBV27|-
ASSLNRSAGNTIY
>TRBJ2-5|TRBV2|-
ASVGGGETQY
>TRBJ2-7|TRBV5-6|TRBD2
ASSNFRTSVSYEQY
>TRBJ2-2|TRBV7-3|-
ASSPGPGELF
>TRBJ1-3|TRBV9|TRBD1
ASSVAGQVGNTIY
>TRBJ2-3|TRBV11-2|TRBD2
ASSLIGGRKVDTQY
>TRBJ2-2|TRBV2|TRBD1
ASSEALHGQGAGELF
>TRBJ2-3|TRBV3-1|TRBD1
ASSQYGTGATDTQY
>TRBJ2-7|TRBV7-2|-
ASSPPGVGRILEQY
>TRBJ2-5|TRBV7-2|-
AISFGPGRQGTQY
>TRBJ2-7|TRBV19|TRBD2
ASSRLAGGEQY
>TRBJ1-2|TRBV20-1|TRBD1
SARETTGVGINYGYT
>TRBJ1-2|TRBV19|-
ASSKRSDTSLYGYT
>TRBJ1-6|TRBV20-1|-
SAPKTRNSPLH
>TRBJ1-2|TRBV28|TRBD1
ASSLTGTGGIYGYT
>TRBJ2-5|TRBV6-2/TRBV6-3|-
ASSKGATIPFQETQY
>TRBJ1-3|TRBV20-1|-
SAPRGNTIY
>TRBJ2-7|TRBV6-5|TRBD2
ASSPETSGPYEQY
>TRBJ2-7|TRBV5-8|-
ASSERTGRTGYEQY
>TRBJ2-7|TRBV6-2/TRBV6-3|-
ASSRTFGAEYEQY
>TRBJ2-3|TRBV7-6|-
ASSLARGVSTDTQY
>TRBJ2-6|TRBV28|-
ASSFYRSGVGANVLT
>TRBJ2-7|TRBV27|-
ASSLTPRRFYEQY
>TRBJ2-1|TRBV27|TRBD2
ASISGRGVNEQF
>TRBJ2-1|TRBV11-3|TRBD2
ASSSGKGEQF
>TRBJ1-6|TRBV20-1|-
SAREGNNSPLH
>TRBJ2-1|TRBV19|-
ASSTPPTWRGRNEQF
>TRBJ2-5|TRBV24-1|TRBD2
ATSDRGLAGGRGETQY
>TRBJ1-4|TRBV5-1|-
ASSPRRINEKLF
>TRBJ1-2|TRBV3-1|-
ASSPGRHYGYT
>TRBJ2-1|TRBV15|-
ATSRQRDEQF
>TRBJ2-2|TRBV5-4|TRBD2
ASSPAGSGRAGTGELF
>TRBJ2-1|TRBV20-1|TRBD2
SARTSLDEQF
>TRBJ2-1|TRBV4-3|TRBD1
ASATSTGATASYNEQF
>TRBJ2-7|TRBV27|TRBD1
ASRATHLGQRTDEQY
>TRBJ2-4|TRBV7-9|-
ASSSPGGLWGKNIQY
>TRBJ2-7|TRBV20-1|-
SARDRGGASYEQY
>TRBJ1-6|TRBV19|TRBD1
ASSPGTGLNSPLH
>TRBJ2-3|TRBV9|-
ASSFAGSTDTQY
>TRBJ2-7|TRBV10-3|TRBD2
AINASLTSGASYEQY
>TRBJ2-7|TRBV3-1|-
ASSGTSSFYEQY
>TRBJ2-1|TRBV12-3/TRBV12-4|TRBD1
ASRDRQGASSYNEQF
>TRBJ2-7|TRBV7-8|TRBD2
ASSSGTSGRHSYEQY